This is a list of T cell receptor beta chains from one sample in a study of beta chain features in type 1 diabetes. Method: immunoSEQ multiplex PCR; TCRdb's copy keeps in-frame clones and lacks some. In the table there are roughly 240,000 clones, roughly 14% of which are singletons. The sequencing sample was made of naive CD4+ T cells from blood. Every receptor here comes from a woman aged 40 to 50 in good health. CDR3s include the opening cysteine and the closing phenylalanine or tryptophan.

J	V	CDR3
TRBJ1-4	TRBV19	CASSSTFTFREKLFF
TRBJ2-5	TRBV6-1	CASSVPGTGDQETQYF
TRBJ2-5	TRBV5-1	CASTEQAGLQETQYF
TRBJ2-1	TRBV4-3	CASSQTPRGASYNEQFF
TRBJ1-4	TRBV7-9	CASSTLQGSNEKLFF
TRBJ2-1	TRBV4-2	CASSQESGQGIDEQFF
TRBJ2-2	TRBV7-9	CASSNPPGGPNTGELFF
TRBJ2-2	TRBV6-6	CASSYPRGGSTGELFF
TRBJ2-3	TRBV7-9	CASSTGQTSTDTQYF
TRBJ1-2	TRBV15	CATSRDQRGGYGYTF
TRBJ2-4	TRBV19	CASSIEGAMGKNIQYF
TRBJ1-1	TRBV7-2	CASSPTTGTAMNTEAFF
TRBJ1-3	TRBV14	CASSRRAPTFSGNTIYF
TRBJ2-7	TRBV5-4	CASSSRAETYEQYF
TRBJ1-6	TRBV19	CASSMGSGLGDSPLHF
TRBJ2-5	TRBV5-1	CASGDRAGETQYF
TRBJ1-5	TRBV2	CASRARGPQHF
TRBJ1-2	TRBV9	CASSVLGEGYTF
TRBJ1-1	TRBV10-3	CAISDYEVGRPEAFF
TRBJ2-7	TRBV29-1	CSVAAGETVRYF
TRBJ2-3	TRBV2	CASKLAGLTDTQYF
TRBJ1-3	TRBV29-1	CSVEGGGAVGSGNTIYF
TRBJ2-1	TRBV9	CASSVGGTGVHNEQFF
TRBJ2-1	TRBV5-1	CASSPTGSNEQFF
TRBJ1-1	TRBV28	CASSKWDRAGTEAFF
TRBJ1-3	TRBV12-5	CASGPQGAAGNTIYF
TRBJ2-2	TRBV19	CASSITAGELFF
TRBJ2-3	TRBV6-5	CASRQGGTDTQYF
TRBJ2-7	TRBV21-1	CASGSQAYEQYF
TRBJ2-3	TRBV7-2	CASSPYRSGGASGPDTQYF
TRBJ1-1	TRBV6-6	CASDTGQYGEAFF
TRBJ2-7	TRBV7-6	CASSLEGGFEQYF
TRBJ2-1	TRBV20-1	CSAKSPSEQFF
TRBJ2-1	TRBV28	CASSAHLGQGGNEQFF
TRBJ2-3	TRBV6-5	CASSYRTGGTDTQYF
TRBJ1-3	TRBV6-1	CASSAPGLGNTIYF
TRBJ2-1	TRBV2	CASTTSGGFNEQFF
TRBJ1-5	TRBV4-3	CASGRALNQPQHF
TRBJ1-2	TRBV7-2	CASSRSPTALNGYTF
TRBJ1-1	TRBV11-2	CASSFVAGNTEAFF
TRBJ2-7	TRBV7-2	CASSSRGGAGSYEQYF
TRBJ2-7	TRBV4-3	CASSQEAVGLAYYEQYF
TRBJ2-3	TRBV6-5	CASSYRLAIDTQYF
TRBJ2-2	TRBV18	CASSAQGLETGGELFF
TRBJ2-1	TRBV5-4	CASSLSLADYNEQFF
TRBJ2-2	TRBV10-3	CATKQENTGELFF
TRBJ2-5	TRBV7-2	CASSSRPSGETQYF
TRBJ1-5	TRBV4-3	CASSLKLGQGQPQHF
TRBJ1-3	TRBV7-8	CASSRRDRENTIYF
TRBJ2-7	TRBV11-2	CASSLAAGDGSYEQYF
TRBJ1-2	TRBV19	CASSLYTGANYGYTF
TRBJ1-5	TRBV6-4	CASSENAGFNQPQHF
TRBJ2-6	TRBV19	CASSNRGSSGANVLTF
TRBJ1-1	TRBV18	CASSPSGREAFF
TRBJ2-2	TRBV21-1	CASSNRTGGNTGELFF